The entry that follows covers one TCR beta chain sequence. Authors' methods: It was from reference gene primer amplification that nucleated cell counts were estimated. Measured with immunoSEQ multiplex PCR; TCRdb has only the in-frame clones, and not every one. That table is the source of V, J and clone size, and D and trimming were worked out from the DNA. The sample yields 230,000 or so clones, 88% seen once. Germline CDR1 and CDR2: SGHRS and YFSETQ. Between the trimmed V and J ends, which lost 0 bases and 7 bases, there was a span of 8 bases. This CDR3 has 14 residues. The data were taken from a study of blood T cell repertoires in COVID-19.

The chain is built from TRBV5-1 and TRBJ1-6, with D hard to call. The sequencing sample was made of PBMCs or T cells enriched from blood (not recorded which). The source is a woman in her thirties or forties with acute COVID-19. DNA for the CDR3: TGCGCCAGCAGCTTGGGGCTGATAAATTCACCCCTCCACTTT. This sequence encodes CASSLGLINSPLHF.